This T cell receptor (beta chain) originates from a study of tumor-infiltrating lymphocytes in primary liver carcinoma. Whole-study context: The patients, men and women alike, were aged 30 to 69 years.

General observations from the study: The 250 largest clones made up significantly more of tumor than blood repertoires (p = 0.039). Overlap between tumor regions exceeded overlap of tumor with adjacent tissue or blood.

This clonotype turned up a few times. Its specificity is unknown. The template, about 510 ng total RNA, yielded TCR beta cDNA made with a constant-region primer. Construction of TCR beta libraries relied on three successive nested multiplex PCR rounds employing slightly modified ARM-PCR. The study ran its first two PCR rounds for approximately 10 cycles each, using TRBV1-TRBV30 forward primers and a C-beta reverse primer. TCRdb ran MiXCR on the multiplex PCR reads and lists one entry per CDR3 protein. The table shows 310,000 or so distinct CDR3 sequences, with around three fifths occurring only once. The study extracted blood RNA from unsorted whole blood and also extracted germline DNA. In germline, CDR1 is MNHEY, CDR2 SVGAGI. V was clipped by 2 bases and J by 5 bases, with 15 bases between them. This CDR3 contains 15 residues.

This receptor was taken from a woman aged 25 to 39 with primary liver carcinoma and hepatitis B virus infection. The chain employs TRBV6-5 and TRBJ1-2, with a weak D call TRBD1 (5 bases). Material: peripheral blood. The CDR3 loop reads CASSYTREPIYGYTF. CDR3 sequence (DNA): TGTGCCAGCAGTTACACCAGGGAACCTATTTATGGCTACACCTTC.